These T cell receptor beta chains were read from a single sample in a study of beta chain features in type 1 diabetes. Produced via immunoSEQ multiplex PCR; TCRdb's table is partial and in-frame only. The sample has 130,000 to 150,000 clones; less than 9% are singletons. Sequencing was performed on central memory CD4+ T cells from blood. The source is a woman aged 30 to 39 in good health. Each CDR3 is given with its conserved first and last residue.

v_gene: TRBV6-5
j_gene: TRBJ1-5
CDR3aa: CATSTGVEQPQHF

v_gene: TRBV28
j_gene: TRBJ1-2
CDR3aa: CASRHTQGPGYTF

v_gene: TRBV18
j_gene: TRBJ1-2
CDR3aa: CASSPQTGALGYTF

v_gene: TRBV7-2
j_gene: TRBJ2-2
CDR3aa: CASSLGGVNTGELFF

v_gene: TRBV7-6
j_gene: TRBJ2-7
CDR3aa: CASSSSGSFNEQYF

v_gene: TRBV2
j_gene: TRBJ1-4
CDR3aa: CASAITATNEKLFF

v_gene: TRBV29-1
j_gene: TRBJ2-2
CDR3aa: CSVGGLGGELFF

v_gene: TRBV7-2
j_gene: -
CDR3aa: CASSPGGYEQYF

v_gene: TRBV11-3
j_gene: TRBJ2-7
CDR3aa: CASSLGTGRSHEQYF

v_gene: TRBV7-9
j_gene: TRBJ2-7
CDR3aa: CASSYSLYEQYF

v_gene: TRBV7-2
j_gene: TRBJ2-2
CDR3aa: CASSPGQGLHGELFF

v_gene: TRBV9
j_gene: TRBJ1-2
CDR3aa: CASSFQGFGYTF

v_gene: TRBV7-9
j_gene: TRBJ1-2
CDR3aa: CASSLVGDLNYGYTF

v_gene: TRBV7-2
j_gene: TRBJ2-5
CDR3aa: CASSLAPPGEQYF

v_gene: TRBV20-1
j_gene: TRBJ2-3
CDR3aa: CSARGGQSQYF

v_gene: TRBV4-3
j_gene: TRBJ1-2
CDR3aa: CASSQQRHPGGYTF

v_gene: TRBV6-5
j_gene: TRBJ1-1
CDR3aa: CASRIKPGVEAFF

v_gene: TRBV9
j_gene: TRBJ2-1
CDR3aa: CASSPRLAMNEQFF

v_gene: TRBV7-6
j_gene: TRBJ2-1
CDR3aa: CASSLGLAGNYNEQFF

v_gene: TRBV6-5
j_gene: TRBJ2-2
CDR3aa: CASSYTPQGTGELFF

v_gene: TRBV6-4
j_gene: TRBJ2-2
CDR3aa: CASSAGSSGTGELFF

v_gene: TRBV5-1
j_gene: TRBJ1-1
CDR3aa: CASSGTGGTTEAFF

v_gene: TRBV2
j_gene: TRBJ1-1
CDR3aa: CASSRQGAGLLEAFF

v_gene: TRBV9
j_gene: TRBJ2-1
CDR3aa: CASSVAPRSSGYKSSSYNEQFF

v_gene: TRBV30
j_gene: TRBJ1-3
CDR3aa: CAYRTGGSGNTIYF

v_gene: TRBV28
j_gene: TRBJ2-5
CDR3aa: CASSPVELLQETQYF

v_gene: TRBV27
j_gene: TRBJ2-1
CDR3aa: CASSRTTSGRIGNEQFF

v_gene: TRBV18
j_gene: TRBJ2-1
CDR3aa: CASSRDSSSYNEQFF

v_gene: TRBV11-3
j_gene: TRBJ2-1
CDR3aa: CASSSPVGLAGWHEQFF

v_gene: TRBV6-1
j_gene: TRBJ1-5
CDR3aa: CASSDLGARQPQHF

v_gene: TRBV5-4
j_gene: TRBJ1-2
CDR3aa: CASSPRGPTSLYGYTF

v_gene: TRBV15
j_gene: TRBJ2-3
CDR3aa: CATSRDLAGGDTQYF

v_gene: TRBV7-3
j_gene: TRBJ2-1
CDR3aa: CASSPQVAGVNEQFF

v_gene: TRBV28
j_gene: TRBJ2-1
CDR3aa: CATEPGLAGNEQFF

v_gene: TRBV7-9
j_gene: TRBJ2-5
CDR3aa: CASSVQGRLETQYF

v_gene: TRBV28
j_gene: TRBJ1-2
CDR3aa: CASSIAEQGNGYTF

v_gene: TRBV27
j_gene: TRBJ1-6
CDR3aa: CASSLLPGSYNSPLHF

v_gene: TRBV18
j_gene: TRBJ2-2
CDR3aa: CASSPSRGFDTGELFF

v_gene: TRBV7-9
j_gene: TRBJ1-2
CDR3aa: CASSLYNGGFGYTF

v_gene: TRBV6-4
j_gene: TRBJ1-2
CDR3aa: CASSDSSGAGGYTF

v_gene: TRBV7-2
j_gene: TRBJ1-1
CDR3aa: CASSRNERGTEAFF

v_gene: TRBV27
j_gene: TRBJ2-2
CDR3aa: CASRGLAGSNTGELFF

v_gene: TRBV6-5
j_gene: TRBJ2-5
CDR3aa: CASSYPGQGFMYF

v_gene: TRBV29-1
j_gene: TRBJ2-7
CDR3aa: CSVEGAGFYEQYF

v_gene: TRBV7-9
j_gene: TRBJ2-7
CDR3aa: CASSQENEQYF

v_gene: TRBV7-8
j_gene: TRBJ1-2
CDR3aa: CASSPRRLGADYGYTF

v_gene: TRBV14
j_gene: TRBJ1-4
CDR3aa: CASSQDRAINEKLFF

v_gene: TRBV7-2
j_gene: TRBJ2-4
CDR3aa: CASSLATTGYGNIQYF

v_gene: TRBV10-3
j_gene: TRBJ2-5
CDR3aa: CAISGRDRDYQETQYF

v_gene: TRBV28
j_gene: TRBJ2-5
CDR3aa: CASSLQQDQGRSQYF

v_gene: TRBV7-2
j_gene: TRBJ2-1
CDR3aa: CASSLAGTAHNEQFF

v_gene: TRBV9
j_gene: TRBJ1-4
CDR3aa: CASSVGDRSRGPNEKLFF

v_gene: TRBV9
j_gene: TRBJ2-1
CDR3aa: CASSVATTSGSGEQFF

v_gene: TRBV7-2
j_gene: TRBJ2-7
CDR3aa: CASSLTSGMTNEQYF

v_gene: TRBV19
j_gene: TRBJ2-5
CDR3aa: CASGTGVMETQYF

v_gene: TRBV19
j_gene: TRBJ2-1
CDR3aa: CASTGTINNEQFF

v_gene: TRBV7-2
j_gene: TRBJ2-1
CDR3aa: CASSSYSGRDSRKFF

v_gene: TRBV7-2
j_gene: TRBJ1-5
CDR3aa: CASSFDRGPNQPQHF

v_gene: TRBV28
j_gene: TRBJ2-3
CDR3aa: CASSYRRGGDTQYF

v_gene: TRBV14
j_gene: TRBJ2-7
CDR3aa: CASSRQSGQAYEQYF